The rows below give T cell receptor beta chains drawn from one sample of a study of technical replicates of blood from a handful of donors. Method: immunoSEQ multiplex PCR; TCRdb's copy keeps in-frame clones and lacks some. The sample includes about 44,000 clones, around 96% of them seen just once. Source material: T cells isolated from PBMCs. The receptor source for this set is a human donor in good health. The CDR3 runs from the conserved cysteine through the conserved F or W. Fields, in order: D gene, J gene, V gene, clone size, CDR3 protein, CDR3 DNA. D genes are given only for firm matches. Some rows have no size entry. The others give once, few or many, or a class for an expanded clone.

D gene: -; J gene: TRBJ2-4; V gene: TRBV30; clone size: -; CDR3 protein: CAWSVRMQGGGLAKNIQYF; CDR3 DNA: TGTGCCTGGAGTGTACGGATGCAAGGGGGAGGGCTAGCCAAAAACATTCAGTACTTC
D gene: TRBD1; J gene: TRBJ2-7; V gene: TRBV6-1; clone size: few; CDR3 protein: CASSEAGTGGYEQYF; CDR3 DNA: TGTGCCAGCAGTGAAGCGGGGACAGGGGGCTACGAGCAGTACTTC
D gene: -; J gene: TRBJ1-1; V gene: TRBV15; clone size: -; CDR3 protein: CATSRGTGSTEAFF; CDR3 DNA: TGTGCCACCAGCAGGGGCACAGGGAGTACTGAAGCTTTCTTT
D gene: TRBD2; J gene: TRBJ2-7; V gene: TRBV7-9; clone size: few; CDR3 protein: CASSPSGRSSYEQYF; CDR3 DNA: TGTGCCAGCAGCCCCAGCGGGAGGAGCTCCTACGAGCAGTACTTC
D gene: -; J gene: TRBJ2-3; V gene: TRBV21-1; clone size: once; CDR3 protein: CASRGDRGADTQYF; CDR3 DNA: TGTGCCAGCAGAGGGGACAGGGGGGCAGATACGCAGTATTTT
D gene: -; J gene: TRBJ2-7; V gene: TRBV11-2; clone size: -; CDR3 protein: CASSLGQTEQYF; CDR3 DNA: TGTGCCAGCAGCTTAGGACAGACCGAGCAGTACTTC
D gene: TRBD1; J gene: TRBJ2-2; V gene: TRBV6-4; clone size: -; CDR3 protein: CASSDGTGNTGELFF; CDR3 DNA: TGTGCCAGCAGTGACGGGACAGGGAACACCGGGGAGCTGTTTTTT
D gene: -; J gene: TRBJ1-2; V gene: TRBV4-2; clone size: -; CDR3 protein: CASSPGDPLYGYTF; CDR3 DNA: TGTGCCAGCAGCCCAGGGGATCCCCTTTATGGCTACACCTTC
D gene: TRBD1; J gene: TRBJ1-2; V gene: TRBV25-1; clone size: -; CDR3 protein: CASSEPGTDYGYTF; CDR3 DNA: TGTGCCAGCAGTGAACCCGGGACAGACTATGGCTACACCTTC
D gene: -; J gene: TRBJ2-1; V gene: TRBV6-5; clone size: -; CDR3 protein: CASSLLREHEQFF; CDR3 DNA: TGTGCCAGCAGTTTATTGCGGGAACATGAGCAGTTCTTC
D gene: -; J gene: TRBJ1-1; V gene: TRBV30; clone size: -; CDR3 protein: CAWSVTLNTEAFF; CDR3 DNA: TGTGCCTGGAGTGTAACACTGAACACTGAAGCTTTCTTT
D gene: -; J gene: TRBJ1-1; V gene: TRBV6-9; clone size: -; CDR3 protein: CASSREGRSMNTEAFF; CDR3 DNA: TGTGCCAGCAGTCGAGAAGGGAGGAGTATGAACACTGAAGCTTTCTTT
D gene: TRBD2; J gene: TRBJ2-5; V gene: TRBV4-3; clone size: -; CDR3 protein: CASSLGTSGRETQYF; CDR3 DNA: TGCGCCAGCAGCCTTGGGACTAGCGGGAGAGAGACCCAGTACTTC
D gene: TRBD2; J gene: TRBJ2-3; V gene: TRBV5-1; clone size: once; CDR3 protein: CASSLALAGGRTDTQYF; CDR3 DNA: TGCGCCAGCAGCTTGGCTCTAGCGGGAGGGCGCACAGATACGCAGTATTTT
D gene: TRBD2; J gene: TRBJ2-3; V gene: TRBV11-3; clone size: -; CDR3 protein: CASSPSGMGDTQYF; CDR3 DNA: TGTGCCAGCAGCCCCAGCGGGATGGGGGATACGCAGTATTTT
D gene: TRBD1; J gene: TRBJ2-7; V gene: TRBV6-1; clone size: once; CDR3 protein: CASSANRGYEQYF; CDR3 DNA: TGTGCCAGCAGTGCGAACAGGGGTTACGAGCAGTACTTC
D gene: TRBD1; J gene: TRBJ2-2; V gene: TRBV4-3; clone size: -; CDR3 protein: CASSQDRDSYTGELFF; CDR3 DNA: TGCGCCAGCAGCCAAGACCGGGACAGCTACACCGGGGAGCTGTTTTTT
D gene: TRBD1; J gene: TRBJ2-3; V gene: TRBV5-6; clone size: -; CDR3 protein: CASSLGDRGYTQYF; CDR3 DNA: TGTGCCAGCAGCTTGGGGGACAGGGGCTATACGCAGTATTTT
D gene: -; J gene: TRBJ1-2; V gene: TRBV4-1; clone size: -; CDR3 protein: CASSPNWSGLQSGYTF; CDR3 DNA: TGCGCCAGCAGCCCAAACTGGTCGGGACTGCAAAGCGGCTACACCTTC
D gene: -; J gene: TRBJ1-1; V gene: TRBV5-6; clone size: -; CDR3 protein: CASSLGGAMDTEAFF; CDR3 DNA: TGTGCCAGCAGCTTGGGTGGGGCCATGGACACTGAAGCTTTCTTT
D gene: TRBD1; J gene: TRBJ2-2; V gene: TRBV11-3; clone size: -; CDR3 protein: CASSSGQGTGELFF; CDR3 DNA: TGTGCCAGCAGTTCGGGACAGGGTACGGGGGAGCTGTTTTTT
D gene: -; J gene: TRBJ2-2; V gene: TRBV28; clone size: -; CDR3 protein: CASSFARWGDDGELFF; CDR3 DNA: TGTGCCAGCAGCTTCGCAAGATGGGGGGACGACGGGGAGCTGTTTTTT
D gene: TRBD1; J gene: TRBJ2-7; V gene: TRBV29-1; clone size: -; CDR3 protein: CSVGQGAKQYF; CDR3 DNA: TGCAGCGTTGGACAGGGGGCAAAGCAGTACTTC
D gene: -; J gene: TRBJ2-5; V gene: TRBV9; clone size: -; CDR3 protein: CASSVSTTQETQYF; CDR3 DNA: TGTGCCAGCAGCGTATCCACTACACAAGAGACCCAGTACTTC
D gene: -; J gene: TRBJ1-4; V gene: TRBV11-3; clone size: -; CDR3 protein: CASSRVGGVGEKLFF; CDR3 DNA: TGTGCCAGCAGCCGCGTCGGGGGTGTCGGGGAAAAACTGTTTTTT
D gene: -; J gene: TRBJ2-7; V gene: TRBV9; clone size: -; CDR3 protein: CASSVGALLGEQYF; CDR3 DNA: TGTGCCAGCAGCGTAGGAGCTCTCCTTGGCGAGCAGTACTTC
D gene: TRBD1; J gene: TRBJ1-5; V gene: TRBV30; clone size: -; CDR3 protein: CASSRQGYQPQHF; CDR3 DNA: TGTGCCTCCAGTAGACAGGGTTATCAGCCCCAGCATTTT
D gene: -; J gene: TRBJ1-2; V gene: TRBV5-8; clone size: -; CDR3 protein: CASSLAQGDGYTF; CDR3 DNA: TGTGCCAGCAGCTTGGCCCAGGGTGATGGCTACACCTTC
D gene: -; J gene: TRBJ2-1; V gene: TRBV10-1; clone size: -; CDR3 protein: CASSGFGSYNEQFF; CDR3 DNA: TGCGCCAGCAGTGGTTTTGGCAGCTACAATGAGCAGTTCTTC
D gene: -; J gene: TRBJ2-7; V gene: TRBV13; clone size: once; CDR3 protein: CASGRTPEEQYF; CDR3 DNA: TGTGCCAGCGGACGGACACCGGAAGAGCAGTACTTC
D gene: -; J gene: TRBJ2-1; V gene: TRBV4-3; clone size: -; CDR3 protein: CASSQAPGDEQFF; CDR3 DNA: TGCGCCAGCAGCCAAGCCCCAGGGGATGAGCAGTTCTTC
D gene: -; J gene: TRBJ2-7; V gene: TRBV6-5; clone size: -; CDR3 protein: CASSYSGVSYEQYF; CDR3 DNA: TGTGCCAGCAGTTACTCGGGAGTCTCCTACGAGCAGTACTTC
D gene: -; J gene: TRBJ2-1; V gene: TRBV7-9; clone size: -; CDR3 protein: CASSSTRQTDSSYNEQFF; CDR3 DNA: TGTGCCAGCAGCTCAACTCGACAGACCGATAGCTCCTACAATGAGCAGTTCTTC
D gene: -; J gene: TRBJ2-3; V gene: TRBV11-2; clone size: -; CDR3 protein: CASSLVGASTDTQYF; CDR3 DNA: TGTGCCAGCAGCTTAGTTGGGGCTAGCACAGATACGCAGTATTTT
D gene: TRBD1; J gene: TRBJ2-7; V gene: TRBV6-1; clone size: -; CDR3 protein: CASSEARQGLYEQYF; CDR3 DNA: TGTGCCAGCAGTGAAGCGCGACAGGGGCTCTACGAGCAGTACTTC